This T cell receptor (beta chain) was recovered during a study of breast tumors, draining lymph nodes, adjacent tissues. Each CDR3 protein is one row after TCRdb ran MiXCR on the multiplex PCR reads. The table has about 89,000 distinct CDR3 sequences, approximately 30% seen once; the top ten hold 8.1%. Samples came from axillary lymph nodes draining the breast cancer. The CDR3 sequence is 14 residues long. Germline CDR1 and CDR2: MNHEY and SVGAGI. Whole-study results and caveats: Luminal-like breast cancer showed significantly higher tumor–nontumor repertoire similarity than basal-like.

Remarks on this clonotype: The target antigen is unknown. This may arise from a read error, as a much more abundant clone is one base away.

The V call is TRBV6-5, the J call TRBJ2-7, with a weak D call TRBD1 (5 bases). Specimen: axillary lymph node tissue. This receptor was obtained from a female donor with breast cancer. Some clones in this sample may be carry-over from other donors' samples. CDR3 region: CAGSHDRTTYEQYF. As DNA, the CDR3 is TGTGCCGGCAGTCACGACCGGACAACCTACGAGCAGTACTTC.